A single sample gave rise to the 5 T cell receptor beta chains below, sequenced in a study of cytomegalovirus exposure and HLA in healthy donors listed by TCRdb under 2017. The library was prepared using the immunoSEQ multiplex PCR assay. A mixture of 60 forward primers for TCR Vbeta segments and 13 reverse primers for TCR Jbeta segments was used in the multiplex PCR. TCRdb holds this immuneACCESS table with in-frame rearrangements only. Some clones are missing; in checked studies, unresolved V genes explain under half, and the rest has no known cause. For this sample there are approximately 170,000 clones; roughly 60% appear just once. Clones ranked in the top ten supply roughly 2.9% of the sample. Sequenced: PBMCs. The receptors were gathered from a man aged 35 to 55 in good health and CMV-seronegative.

V and J are TRBV27 and TRBJ2-1, with 8 positions matching TRBD2. The CDR3 has 15 residues. V lost 2 bases and J lost 12; bases outside the gene matches: 12. Germline assignment: CDR1 MNHEY and CDR2 SMNVEV (reference sequence). The CDR3 reads CASSLKRESSGGQFF. As DNA, the CDR3 is TGTGCCAGCAGTTTAAAGCGGGAGTCCTCGGGGGGGCAGTTCTTC.

The rearrangement uses TRBV7-2 and TRBJ2-1, with D perhaps TRBD1 (5 bases). V was shortened by 5 bases and J by 8 bases, with 13 bases between the two germline ends. Germline lookup yields CDR1 SGHTA and CDR2 FQGNSA. The CDR3 is made up of 13 amino acids. CDR3 residues: CASSNRKGDEQFF. CDR3 nucleotides: TGTGCCAGCAGCAACAGGAAAGGCGATGAGCAGTTCTTC.

The chain links TRBV9 to TRBJ2-1, with 7 nucleotides matching TRBD2. Germline loops: CDR1 SGDLS, CDR2 YYNGEE. This CDR3 has 13 amino acids. Unmatched junction bases numbered 4, after V lost 3 bases and J lost 7 bases. CDR3 region: CASSAELANEQFF. CDR3 nucleotides: TGTGCCAGCAGCGCCGAACTAGCGAATGAGCAGTTCTTC.

This clone has just one count. V usage is TRBV11-2 and J usage is TRBJ1-2, with D unclear. The CDR3 extends over 12 amino acids. Germline assignment: CDR1 SGHAT and CDR2 FQNNGV. V was shortened by 5 bases and J by 4 bases, with 8 bases between the two germline ends. DNA of the CDR3: TGTGCCAGCAGCCTCTCGTTCTATGGCTACACCTTC. Translation gives CASSLSFYGYTF.

The J gene is TRBJ2-7, the V gene TRBV11-3, with D possibly being TRBD2 (5 bases). CDR1 is SGHNT and CDR2 is YENEEA in the germline V gene. V dropped 1 base and J dropped 3 bases, with 7 bases sitting between them. The CDR3 loop spans 13 amino acids. The CDR3 DNA is TGTGCCAGCAGCTTAGGGGAGTTCTACGAGCAGTACTTC. It specifies CASSLGEFYEQYF.